These 26 T cell receptor beta chains were sequenced from one sample in a study of persistence of HIV-infected CD4 T cells (dated by TCRdb to the early 2020s). These TCRs' antigens remain unknown. The immunoSEQ hsTCRB assay version 4, run in survey mode, was used to sequence TCRbeta repertoires from genomic DNA. The table was pulled from immuneACCESS by TCRdb, which kept in-frame rearrangements only. Such tables lose some clones; where checked, under half of the loss comes from unresolved V genes, and the rest has no known cause. The sample yields about 27,000 clones; under 80% were counted once. The ten largest clones add up to approximately 1.8% of the sample. Reading the label with the study, this specimen's treatment or condition is: suppressive antiretroviral therapy. Cells were stimulated with a pool of overlapping HIV-1 Gag 15-mer peptides at 0.95 to 1 ug per peptide per mL. CD4+ T cells that responded were sorted based on upregulation of both CD40 ligand and CD69.

This sample comprised CD4+ T cells sorted from PBMCs after roughly 18-hour stimulation, obtained from a patient who received antiretroviral therapy. The sample's cell subset or site label, in plain terms: CD40L+CD69+ CD4 T cells responding to HIV-1 Gag peptides. The source is an adult man with HIV who was CMV-seropositive.

This clone was seen only once. The chain couples TRBV6-5 to TRBJ1-5, with D perhaps matching TRBD1 (6 bases). Germline V gene sequence: CDR1 MNHEY, CDR2 SVGAGI. Between the trimmed V and J ends, which lost 10 bases and 5 bases, there was a span of 9 bases. This CDR3 contains 11 residues. CDR3 bases: TGTGCCACAAACAGGGATCAGCCCCAGCATTTT. This codes for CATNRDQPQHF.

This chain connects TRBV11-2 to TRBJ2-3; D is possibly TRBD1 (6 bases). Trimming shortened V by 1 base and J by 2 bases, and 19 bases separated the two germline ends. The germline CDR1 and CDR2 sequences are SGHAT and FQNNGV. The CDR3 is 18 amino acids. For the CDR3, the DNA is TGTGCCAGCAGCTTAGGGCCAGGGACAATGACTAACACAGATACGCAGTATTTT. Its translation is CASSLGPGTMTNTDTQYF.

This clone was detected once. V gene TRBV6-1 combines with J gene TRBJ1-2, with unresolved D. V lost 2 bases and J 0 bases, leaving 7 bases between the germline ends. Germline loops: CDR1 MNHNS, CDR2 SASEGT. This CDR3 contains 14 residues. The CDR3 spells CASSESDANYGYTF. The CDR3 DNA reads as TGTGCCAGCAGTGAATCAGACGCTAACTATGGCTACACCTTC.

V gene TRBV2 combines with J gene TRBJ1-1, with D unresolved. CDR3 length: 12 amino acids. Trimming left V 2 bases short and J 8 bases short, with 9 bases between. Per germline, CDR1 SNHLY and CDR2 FYNNEI. The CDR3 region has the DNA TGTGCCAGCAGTGAAACGGGTAAGGAAGCTTTCTTT. Protein sequence: CASSETGKEAFF.

The rearrangement links TRBV18 to TRBJ2-1; TRBD2 agrees at 12 bases. Germline CDR1 and CDR2: KGHSH and LQKENI. This CDR3 is built from 16 residues. Germline trimming cut 3 bases from V and 4 bases from J; bases unmatched to any gene: 4. The CDR3 is CASSPSTSGGYNEQFF. CDR3 nucleotide sequence: TGTGCCAGCTCACCCTCGACTAGCGGGGGTTACAATGAGCAGTTCTTC.

The chain has TRBV2 and TRBJ1-1, with 7 bases fitting TRBD1. Trimming cost V 5 bases and J 0 bases; bases outside gene matches: 6. Looked up from germline, CDR1 is SNHLY and CDR2 is FYNNEI. The CDR3 consists of 15 residues. The CDR3 reads CASSRDRHMNTEAFF. The CDR3 nucleotides are TGTGCCAGCAGTAGGGACAGACATATGAACACTGAAGCTTTCTTT.

This clone has a handful of counts. The chain is built from TRBV18 and TRBJ2-1; 9 bases fit TRBD2. V lost 2 bases, J lost 8 bases, and 10 bases stayed unmatched. CDR1 and CDR2 from the germline V gene are KGHSH and LQKENI. CDR3 size: 16 residues. The CDR3 protein is CASSPISSGGSDEQFF. The CDR3 DNA follows: TGTGCCAGCTCACCAATCAGCAGCGGGGGGTCAGATGAGCAGTTCTTC.

The chain joins TRBV7-6 to TRBJ1-6; D is undetermined. In germline, CDR1 is SGHVS, CDR2 FNYEAQ. The CDR3 loop spans 17 amino acids. V lost 1 base and J lost 0, with 10 bases in between. This CDR3 is CASSLVLRSSYNSPLHF. As DNA, the CDR3 is TGTGCCAGCAGCTTAGTGTTACGGAGCTCCTATAATTCACCCCTCCACTTT.

The V call is TRBV28, the J call TRBJ1-2; perhaps TRBD1 as D (5 bases). CDR3 length equals 14 residues. Germline V gene data show CDR1 as MDHEN and CDR2 as SYDVKM. Trimming pared 5 bases from V and 0 bases from J, leaving 10 bases between. CDR3 residues: CASSPPTANYGYTF. In DNA form, the CDR3 reads TGTGCCAGCAGTCCCCCGACAGCTAACTATGGCTACACCTTC.

The chain combines TRBV18 with TRBJ1-5; D remains ambiguous. Looked up from germline, CDR1 is KGHSH and CDR2 is LQKENI. The CDR3 has 13 amino acids. V was cut by 3 bases and J by 8 bases, with 11 bases left in between. The DNA for the CDR3 is TGTGCCAGCTCACCGGGAGGCCACGAGCCCCAGCATTTT. Amino acids: CASSPGGHEPQHF.

This clone was picked up a small number of times. The CDR3 nucleotides are TGTGCCAGCAGTGAAGGGACCATAGTCGTTAATCAGCCCCAGCATTTT. Residues: CASSEGTIVVNQPQHF. The chain carries TRBV2 and TRBJ1-5; D ambiguous. Trimming removed 1 base from V and 4 bases from J, with 14 bases in between. The CDR3 runs to 16 residues. Germline loops: CDR1 SNHLY, CDR2 FYNNEI.

This clone is judged medium-sized. This rearrangement joins TRBV20-1 to TRBJ1-2; D uncertain. CDR1 and CDR2 from the germline V gene are DFQATT and SNEGSKA (reference sequence). CDR3 size: 12 residues. V dropped 3 bases and J dropped 0 bases, with 5 bases sitting between them. The CDR3 nucleotides are TGCAGTGCTAGTAAACCTAACTATGGCTACACCTTC. It translates to CSASKPNYGYTF.

This rearrangement joins TRBV7-8 to TRBJ2-7; D possibly corresponds to TRBD1 (5 bases). Per germline, CDR1 SGHVS and CDR2 FQNEAQ. V lost 4 bases to trimming and J lost 5 bases, with 15 bases between them. There are 14 residues in the CDR3. The CDR3 region has the DNA TGTGCCAGCAGCTGGGGCCACCTCAGGGACGAGCAGTACTTC. Protein product: CASSWGHLRDEQYF.

The chain has TRBV6-1 and TRBJ1-3; D is unclear. Deletions cut 2 bases from V and 4 bases from J, with 3 bases between. The CDR3 loop spans 12 amino acids. CDR1 and CDR2 (germline): MNHNS, SASEGT. DNA of the CDR3: TGTGCCAGCAGTGAAATCGGAAACACCATATATTTT. Its protein is CASSEIGNTIYF.

In its sample, this clone was seen once. V gene TRBV6-5 combines with J gene TRBJ1-1, with unresolved D. Looked up from germline, CDR1 is MNHEY and CDR2 is SVGAGI. The CDR3 has 15 residues. The ends were cut back, 8 bases at V and 4 bases at J, with 20 bases in the middle. The CDR3 loop is CASASIGSVFTEAFF. The CDR3 DNA sequence: TGTGCCAGCGCATCGATAGGGTCGGTCTTCACTGAAGCTTTCTTT.

This clone was counted between two and nine times. V and J are TRBV5-1 and TRBJ2-2; 9 bases map to TRBD1. The CDR3 runs to 15 residues. Germline CDR1 and CDR2: SGHRS and YFSETQ. V was pared by 2 bases and J by 6 bases, with 5 bases of the junction left unmatched. CDR3 residues: CASSLGTGNSGELFF. CDR3 coding DNA: TGCGCCAGCAGCTTAGGGACAGGGAATTCCGGGGAGCTGTTTTTT.

CDR3 coding DNA: TGTGCCAGCAGCCAAGATGGTCCTCTAGCGGGGGGCCGCAATGAGCAGTTCTTC. Translating it yields CASSQDGPLAGGRNEQFF. This rearrangement joins TRBV3-1 (or the pseudogene TRBV3-2) to TRBJ2-1; 11 bases are a match to TRBD2. This CDR3 comprises 18 residues. CDR1 LGHDT and CDR2 YNNKEL come from the germline V gene (reference sequence). J lost 6 bases, V lost 0 bases, and 10 bases had no gene match.

The rearrangement joins TRBV5-1 to TRBJ1-4, with TRBD1 matching 9 bases. Trimming took 0 bases from V and 4 from J; bases not matched to a gene: 4. The germline V gene encodes CDR1 SGHRS and CDR2 YFSETQ. This CDR3 spans 16 amino acids. CDR3 sequence: CASSLDRTGDNEKLFF. CDR3 DNA sequence: TGCGCCAGCAGCTTGGATCGGACAGGGGATAATGAAAAACTGTTTTTT.

The chain recombines TRBV19 with TRBJ1-4; D remains unclear. Germline V gene sequence: CDR1 LNHDA, CDR2 SQIVND (reference sequence). V was clipped by 3 bases and J by 8 bases, with 25 bases between them. The CDR3 is made up of 18 amino acids. The CDR3 nucleotides read TGTGCCAGTAGTATCGCTTCCCCCTCTTCGGGGATAAAAGAAAAACTGTTTTTT. Residues: CASSIASPSSGIKEKLFF.

This clone occurred a few times. V usage is TRBV5-1 and J usage is TRBJ1-6; 8 nucleotides agree with TRBD1. V lost 4 bases and J lost 9; bases outside the gene matches: 12. Germline CDR1 reads SGHRS; CDR2 reads YFSETQ. The CDR3 totals 16 residues. The DNA for the CDR3 is TGCGCCAGCAGCGTTGACTTAGACAGGGGAGGTTCACCCCTCCACTTT. Its protein product is CASSVDLDRGGSPLHF.

J is TRBJ2-3 and V is TRBV9; TRBD2 matches at 11 bases. Germline V gene sequence: CDR1 SGDLS, CDR2 YYNGEE. With V trimmed by 4 bases and J by 2 bases, 21 bases remained unmatched. This CDR3 is built from 21 residues. The CDR3 protein is CASSPFFSALAGGRLTDTQYF. CDR3 coding DNA: TGTGCCAGCAGCCCGTTCTTTTCGGCGCTAGCGGGGGGCCGACTCACAGATACGCAGTATTTT.

This chain connects TRBV5-4 to TRBJ2-2; perhaps TRBD1 as D (6 bases). The germline V gene encodes CDR1 SGHNT and CDR2 YYREEE (reference sequence). Trimming stripped 4 bases from V and 6 bases from J, with 19 bases between. The CDR3 covers 16 residues. The CDR3 protein is CASSASGARSSGELFF. The CDR3, as DNA: TGTGCCAGCAGCGCTTCAGGGGCTCGAAGTTCCGGGGAGCTGTTTTTT.

The chain combines TRBV9 with TRBJ2-1; no firm D call. The CDR3 is 15 residues long. Germline V gene lookup returns CDR1 SGDLS and CDR2 YYNGEE. V was trimmed by 0 bases and J by 4 bases, leaving 11 bases between them. The CDR3 DNA reads TGTGCCAGCAGCGTAGTGGAGAATGGATACAATGAGCAGTTCTTC. Amino acid sequence: CASSVVENGYNEQFF.

This clone was found once. The chain recombines TRBV7-9 with TRBJ2-1; no clear D gene. V was clipped by 5 bases and J by 4 bases, with 9 bases between them. Per the germline V gene, CDR1 is SEHNR and CDR2 is FQNEAQ (reference sequence). CDR3 length: 13 residues. The chain's CDR3 is CASSTDRYNEQFF. The CDR3 nucleotides read TGTGCCAGCAGCACGGACCGATACAATGAGCAGTTCTTC.

V is TRBV4-1 and J is TRBJ2-3, with 8 bases identical to TRBD2. V was clipped by 2 bases and J by 5 bases; unmatched bases: 9. The CDR3 has 16 amino acids. CDR1 and CDR2 (germline): MGHRA, YSYEKL. The CDR3 DNA sequence: TGCGCCAGCAGCCAATACGGGGGGGCCTTAGTAGATACGCAGTATTTT. Translated: CASSQYGGALVDTQYF.

The rearrangement joins TRBV7-9 to TRBJ1-2, with 7 bases lining up with TRBD1. The germline CDR1 and CDR2 sequences are SEHNR and FQNEAQ (reference sequence). J was trimmed by 8 bases and V by 4 bases; bases with no gene match: 4. CDR3 length: 12 amino acids. In DNA, the CDR3 is TGTGCCAGCAGCTCGGGACAGCGGGGCTACACCTTC. As protein: CASSSGQRGYTF.